The clone carrying this T cell receptor beta chain is judged large. Its cognate antigen is unknown. The data originate from a study of circulating CD8 cells and anti-PD-1 response in melanoma. Findings and limits, study-wide: Some patients were treatment-naive; others were previously treated. Subset repertoires were largely private at M1, with under 7% shared.

Four subsets defined by PD-1 and/or TIGIT were sorted from live CD3+CD8+TCRalphabeta+ cells. Using 15 ng of total RNA, TCR libraries were made with the QIAseq Immune Repertoire TCR panel. TCRdb passed the reads through MiXCR, listing each CDR3 protein once. Found here are roughly 500 distinct CDR3 sequences, 6.5% to 7.5% of them singletons; the top ten hold 23%. The starting material was CD8+ T cells from PBMCs, obtained at baseline or after one month of anti-PD-1 therapy (not recorded which). The source is a human donor with melanoma.

CDR3 sequence: CASSAAGLSGANVLTF. CDR3 bases: TGTGCCAGCAGTGCCGCAGGGCTGTCTGGGGCCAACGTCCTGACTTTC. The chain is built from TRBV3-1 and TRBJ2-6; a possible D gene is TRBD1 (5 bases). With 6 bases removed from V and 1 base from J, the gap between germline ends came to 13 bases. CDR1 is LGHDT and CDR2 is YNNKEL in the germline V gene (reference sequence). The length of the CDR3 is 16 residues. The whole variable domain, filled in from reference TRBV3-1 and TRBJ2-6, reads DTAVSQTPKYLVTQMGNDKSIKCEQNLGHDTMYWYKQDSKKFLKIMFSYNNKELIINETVPNRFSPKSPDKAHLNLHINSLELGDSAVYFCASSAAGLSGANVLTFGAGSRLTVL.